The sequence of this TCR beta chain was determined in a study of OX40 agonist ivuxolimab in advanced cancers. Background on the study: Ivuxolimab, an antibody that agonizes OX40 (CD134), was administered to the patients. Two patients with cutaneous melanoma and one with hepatocellular carcinoma, three in total, showed partial responses.

About this clone itself: No antigen is known for it.

Clones were read by immunoSEQ multiplex PCR, and TCRdb kept only the in-frame ones, dropping some. The data hold 20,000 or so clones, with about 70% observed a single time. Study-wide results and limits: Researchers did not determine the expanded peripheral T cells' antigen specificity. The mean number of expanded clones was higher in CD8+ T cells than in CD4+.

Germline V gives CDR1 MNHEY, CDR2 SVGAGI. V lost 0 bases to trimming and J lost 2 bases, with 10 bases between them. The CDR3 is 16 residues long. This TCR derives from an adult with an advanced solid tumor such as melanoma, head and neck, liver or kidney cancer. Material: CD4+ or CD8+ T cells sorted from blood, obtained in a trial of the OX40 agonist ivuxolimab. The rearrangement joins TRBV6-5 to TRBJ2-2; D perhaps matches TRBD1 (6 bases). DNA for the CDR3: TGTGCCAGCAGTTACTCGTGGACAGCTAACACCGGGGAGCTGTTTTTT. Protein product: CASSYSWTANTGELFF.